This TCR beta chain derives from a study of post-analysis software for immune sequencing data. At the level of the study: The cohort encompassed relapsing-remitting, secondary progressive and progressive-relapsing multiple sclerosis disease courses.

As concerns this clonotype: Antigen unknown.

Overall study findings and caveats: When compared against controls, multiple sclerosis patients showed significantly lower normalized Chao1 diversity.

Every TCR beta cDNA library bore unique molecular identifiers. TCRdb reanalysed the PCR reads using MiXCR and keeps one entry per CDR3 protein. The table lists 750,000 to 950,000 distinct CDR3 sequences, around 45% of them singletons. This receptor was obtained from a girl under 18 with multiple sclerosis. The sequenced sample was blood.

CDR3 sequence reads: CASSQGTSGTISYNEQFF. In DNA form, the CDR3 reads TGCGCCAGCAGCCAAGGAACTAGCGGAACCATCTCCTACAATGAGCAGTTCTTC. V and J are TRBV4-3 and TRBJ2-1; TRBD2 matches 8 bases. In germline, CDR1 is LGHNA, CDR2 YSLEER. There are 18 residues in the CDR3. V trimming: 1 base; J trimming: 0 bases; junction bases outside the gene matches: 8.